Reported below is one TCR beta chain. As yet, its antigen is unknown. This sample is drawn from a study of Ad26.COV2.S vaccination and SARS-CoV-2 variants. This CDR3 spans 14 amino acids. Germline CDR1 reads SNHLY; CDR2 reads FYNNEI. The junction had 11 bases not matched to a gene; V was cut back by 6 bases and J by 15 bases. Noted treatment: some 20 received Ad26.COV2.S at low or high dose, single or two shots; about 5 received placebo; per-sample allocation not given. Sampling occurred on day 63 after the first vaccine or placebo injection. Immunization relied on an Ad26 vector, which expressed Wuhan-strain SARS-CoV-2 spike. Study-wide results and caveats: The authors reported substantial breadth in spike-specific CD8+ and CD4+ T cell responses after vaccination.

The protocol was immunoSEQ multiplex PCR, while the TCRdb copy is restricted to in-frame clones and leaves out a portion. The sample lists roughly 700,000 clones, around 89% occurring once. The sequences come from peripheral blood, collected in a trial of Ad26.COV2.S vaccine versus placebo. The chain recombines TRBV2 with TRBJ1-6; 10 bases fit TRBD1. This sequence was found in a person between 18 and 60 years old who received the Ad26.COV2.S COVID-19 vaccine or a placebo. The CDR3 spells CASSRDRGPVVLHF. DNA of the CDR3: TGTGCCAGCAGCCGGGACAGGGGCCCCGTCGTCCTCCACTTT.